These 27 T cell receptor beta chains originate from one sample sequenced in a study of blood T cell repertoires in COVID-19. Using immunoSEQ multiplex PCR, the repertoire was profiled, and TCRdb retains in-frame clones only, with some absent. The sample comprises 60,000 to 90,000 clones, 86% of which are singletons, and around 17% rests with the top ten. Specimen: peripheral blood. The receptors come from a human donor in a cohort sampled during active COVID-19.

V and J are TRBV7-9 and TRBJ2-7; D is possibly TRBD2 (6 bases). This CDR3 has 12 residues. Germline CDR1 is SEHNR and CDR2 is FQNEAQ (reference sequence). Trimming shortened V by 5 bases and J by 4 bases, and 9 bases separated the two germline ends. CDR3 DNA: TGTGCCAGCAGCCCGGGAGATTACGAGCAGTACTTC. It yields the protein CASSPGDYEQYF.

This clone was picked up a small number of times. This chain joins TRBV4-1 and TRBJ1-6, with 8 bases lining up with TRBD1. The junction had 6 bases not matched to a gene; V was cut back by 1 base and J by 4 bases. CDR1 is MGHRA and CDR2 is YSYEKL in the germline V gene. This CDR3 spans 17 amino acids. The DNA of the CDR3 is TGCGCCAGCAGCCAAGGCTGGACAGGGCCATATAATTCACCCCTCCACTTT. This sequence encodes CASSQGWTGPYNSPLHF.

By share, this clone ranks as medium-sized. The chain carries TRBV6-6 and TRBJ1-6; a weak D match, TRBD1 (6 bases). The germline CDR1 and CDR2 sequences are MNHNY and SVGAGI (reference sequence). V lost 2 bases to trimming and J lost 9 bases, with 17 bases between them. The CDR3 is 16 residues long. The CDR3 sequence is CASSYPDSEGRSPLHF. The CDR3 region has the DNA TGTGCCAGCAGTTACCCGGACAGCGAGGGTCGTTCACCCCTCCACTTT.

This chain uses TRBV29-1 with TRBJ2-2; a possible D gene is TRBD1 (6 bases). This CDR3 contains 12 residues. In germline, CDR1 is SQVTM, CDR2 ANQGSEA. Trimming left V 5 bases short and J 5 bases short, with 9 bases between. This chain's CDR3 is CSVSRGTGELFF. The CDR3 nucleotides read TGCAGCGTTTCCAGGGGAACCGGGGAGCTGTTTTTT.

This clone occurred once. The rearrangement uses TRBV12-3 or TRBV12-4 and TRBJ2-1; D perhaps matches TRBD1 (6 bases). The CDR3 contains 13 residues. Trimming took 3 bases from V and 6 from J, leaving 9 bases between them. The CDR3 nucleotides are TGTGCCAGCAGTTTCGGACAGAGCAATGAGCAGTTCTTC. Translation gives CASSFGQSNEQFF.

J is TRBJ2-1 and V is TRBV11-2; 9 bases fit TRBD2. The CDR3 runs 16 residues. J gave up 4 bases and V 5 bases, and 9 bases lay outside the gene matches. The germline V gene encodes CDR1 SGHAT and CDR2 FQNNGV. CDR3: CASSPSSSGAYNEQFF. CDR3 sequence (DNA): TGTGCCAGCAGCCCCTCTTCTAGCGGGGCGTACAATGAGCAGTTCTTC.

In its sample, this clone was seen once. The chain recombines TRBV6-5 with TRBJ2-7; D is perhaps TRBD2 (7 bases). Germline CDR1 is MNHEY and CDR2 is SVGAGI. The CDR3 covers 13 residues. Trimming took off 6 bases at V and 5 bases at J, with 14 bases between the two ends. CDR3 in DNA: TGTGCCAGCAGAGCGGGACACCCGGACGAGCAGTACTTC. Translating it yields CASRAGHPDEQYF.

CDR3 sequence (DNA): TGTGCCAGCAGCTTGGGATATTCGGCCGTCACAGGCAATCAGCCCCAGCATTTT. Amino acids: CASSLGYSAVTGNQPQHF. This chain uses TRBV5-5 with TRBJ1-5; D remains ambiguous. The CDR3 length is 18 residues. With 0 bases removed from V and 2 bases from J, the gap between germline ends came to 18 bases. CDR1 and CDR2 from the germline V gene are SGHKS and YYEKEE (reference sequence).

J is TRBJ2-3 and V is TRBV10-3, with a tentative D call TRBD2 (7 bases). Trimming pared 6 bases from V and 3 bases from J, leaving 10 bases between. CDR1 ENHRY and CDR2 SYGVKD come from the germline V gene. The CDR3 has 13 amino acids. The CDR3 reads CAIRGGQTDTQYF. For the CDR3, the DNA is TGTGCCATCAGGGGGGGGCAGACAGATACGCAGTATTTT.

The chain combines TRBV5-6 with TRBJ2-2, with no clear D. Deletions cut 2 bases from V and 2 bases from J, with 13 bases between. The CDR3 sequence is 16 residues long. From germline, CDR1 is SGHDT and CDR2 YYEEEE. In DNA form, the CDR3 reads TGTGCCAGCAGCTTACTTCAGGCCCTTAACACCGGGGAGCTGTTTTTT. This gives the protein CASSLLQALNTGELFF.

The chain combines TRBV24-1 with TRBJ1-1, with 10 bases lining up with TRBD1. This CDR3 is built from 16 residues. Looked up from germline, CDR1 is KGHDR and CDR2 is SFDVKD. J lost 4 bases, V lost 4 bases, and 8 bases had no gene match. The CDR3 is CATSEGQGGASTEAFF. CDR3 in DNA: TGTGCCACCAGTGAAGGACAGGGGGGCGCGAGCACTGAAGCTTTCTTT.

The DNA of the CDR3 is TGTGCCTGGTCGTCGACGGACTATTATGGCTACACCTTC. Protein sequence: CAWSSTDYYGYTF. The chain combines TRBV30 with TRBJ1-2, with no clear D. Germline CDR1 GTSNPN, CDR2 SVGIG (reference sequence). The CDR3 is 13 amino acids. The germline V and J ends were trimmed by 5 bases and 5 bases, with 15 bases remaining between them.

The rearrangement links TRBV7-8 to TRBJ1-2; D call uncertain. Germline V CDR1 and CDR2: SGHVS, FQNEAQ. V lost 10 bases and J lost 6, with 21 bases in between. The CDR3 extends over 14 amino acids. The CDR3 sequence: CATQLMNGVHGYTF. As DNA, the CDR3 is TGTGCCACCCAGCTAATGAACGGGGTCCATGGCTACACCTTC.

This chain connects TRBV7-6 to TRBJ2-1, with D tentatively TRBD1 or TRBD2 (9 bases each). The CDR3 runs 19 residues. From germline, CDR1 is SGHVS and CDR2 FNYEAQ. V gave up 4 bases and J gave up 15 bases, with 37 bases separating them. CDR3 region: CASSSPKGTGPFAGGPRFF. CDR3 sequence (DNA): TGTGCCAGCAGCTCCCCAAAGGGGACAGGGCCTTTCGCGGGAGGGCCCCGGTTCTTC.

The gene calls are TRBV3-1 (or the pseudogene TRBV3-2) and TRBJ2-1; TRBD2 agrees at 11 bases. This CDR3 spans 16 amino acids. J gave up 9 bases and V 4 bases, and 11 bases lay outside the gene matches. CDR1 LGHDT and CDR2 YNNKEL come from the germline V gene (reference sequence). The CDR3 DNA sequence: TGTGCCAGCAGCCGAACTAGCGGGAGTGGTCCTCTTGAGCAGTTCTTC. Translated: CASSRTSGSGPLEQFF.

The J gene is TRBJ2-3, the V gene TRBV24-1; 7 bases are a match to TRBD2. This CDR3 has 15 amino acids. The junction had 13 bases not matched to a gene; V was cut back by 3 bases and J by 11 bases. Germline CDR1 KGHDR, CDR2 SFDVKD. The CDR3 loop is CATSDGRDYGYGQYF. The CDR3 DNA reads TGTGCCACCAGTGATGGCCGGGACTACGGATACGGGCAGTATTTT.

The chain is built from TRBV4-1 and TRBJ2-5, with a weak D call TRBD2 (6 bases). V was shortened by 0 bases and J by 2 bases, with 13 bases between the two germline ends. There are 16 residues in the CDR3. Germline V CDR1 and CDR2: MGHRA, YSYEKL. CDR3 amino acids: CASSQDLAGTQETQYF. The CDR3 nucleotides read TGCGCCAGCAGCCAAGATTTGGCGGGAACTCAAGAGACCCAGTACTTC.

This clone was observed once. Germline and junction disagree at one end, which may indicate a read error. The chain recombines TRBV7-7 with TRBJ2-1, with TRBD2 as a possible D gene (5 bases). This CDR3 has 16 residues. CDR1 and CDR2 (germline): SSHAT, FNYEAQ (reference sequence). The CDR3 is CASSLGKRGYYNEQFF. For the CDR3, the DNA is TGTGCTAGCAGCTTAGGTAAACGGGGTTACTACAATGAGCAGTTCTTC.

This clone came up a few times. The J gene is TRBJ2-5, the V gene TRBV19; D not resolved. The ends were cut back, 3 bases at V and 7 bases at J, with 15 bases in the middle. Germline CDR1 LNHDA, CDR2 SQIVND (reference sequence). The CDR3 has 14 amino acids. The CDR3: CASSMSPAVMTQYF. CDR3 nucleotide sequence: TGTGCCAGTAGTATGTCCCCCGCGGTGATGACCCAGTACTTC.

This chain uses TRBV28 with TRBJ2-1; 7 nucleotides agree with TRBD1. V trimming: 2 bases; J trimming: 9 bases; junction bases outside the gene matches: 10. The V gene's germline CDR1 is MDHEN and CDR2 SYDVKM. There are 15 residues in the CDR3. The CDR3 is CASSLAGDRAIEQFF. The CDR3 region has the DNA TGTGCCAGCAGTTTAGCCGGCGACAGGGCTATTGAGCAGTTCTTC.

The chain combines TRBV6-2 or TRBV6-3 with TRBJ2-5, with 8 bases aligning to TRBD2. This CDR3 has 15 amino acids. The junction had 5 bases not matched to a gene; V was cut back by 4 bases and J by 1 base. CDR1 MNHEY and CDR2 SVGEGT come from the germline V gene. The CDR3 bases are TGTGCCAGCAGTTCGACTAGCGTTACCCAAGAGACCCAGTACTTC. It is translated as CASSSTSVTQETQYF.

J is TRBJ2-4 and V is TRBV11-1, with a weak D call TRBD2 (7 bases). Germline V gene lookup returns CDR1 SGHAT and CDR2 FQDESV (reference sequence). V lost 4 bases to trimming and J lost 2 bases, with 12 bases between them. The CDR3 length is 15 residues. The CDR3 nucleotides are TGTGCCAGCAGCTGGGGGGGCGCGACCAAAAACATTCAGTACTTC. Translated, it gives CASSWGGATKNIQYF.

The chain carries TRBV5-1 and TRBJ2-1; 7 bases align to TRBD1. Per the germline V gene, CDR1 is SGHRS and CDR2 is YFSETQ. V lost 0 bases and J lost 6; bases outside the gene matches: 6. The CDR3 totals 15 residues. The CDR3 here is CASSLGPGGTNEQFF. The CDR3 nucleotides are TGCGCCAGCAGCTTGGGGCCAGGGGGTACCAATGAGCAGTTCTTC. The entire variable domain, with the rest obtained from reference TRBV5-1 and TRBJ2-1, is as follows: KAGVTQTPRYLIKTRGQQVTLSCSPISGHRSVSWYQQTPGQGLQFLFEYFSETQRNKGNFPGRFSGRQFSNSRSEMNVSTLELGDSALYLCASSLGPGGTNEQFFGPGTRLTVL.

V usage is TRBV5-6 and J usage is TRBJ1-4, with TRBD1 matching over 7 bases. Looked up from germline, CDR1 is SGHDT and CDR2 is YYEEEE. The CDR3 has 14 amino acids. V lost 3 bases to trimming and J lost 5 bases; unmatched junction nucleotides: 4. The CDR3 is CASSSTGQNEKLFF. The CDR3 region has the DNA TGTGCCAGCAGCTCGACGGGACAGAATGAAAAACTGTTTTTT.

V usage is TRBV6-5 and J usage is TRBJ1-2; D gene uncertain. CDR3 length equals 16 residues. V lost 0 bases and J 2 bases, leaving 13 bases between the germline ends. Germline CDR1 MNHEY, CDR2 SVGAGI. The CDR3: CASSYSTTTINYGYTF. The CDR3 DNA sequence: TGTGCCAGCAGTTACTCGACGACTACGATCAACTATGGCTACACCTTC.

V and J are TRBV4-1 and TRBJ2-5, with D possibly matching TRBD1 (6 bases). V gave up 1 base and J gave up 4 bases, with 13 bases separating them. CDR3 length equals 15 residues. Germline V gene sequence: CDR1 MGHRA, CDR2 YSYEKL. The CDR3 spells CASSQGTPGAETQYF. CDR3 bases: TGCGCCAGCAGCCAAGGTACCCCAGGGGCAGAGACCCAGTACTTC.

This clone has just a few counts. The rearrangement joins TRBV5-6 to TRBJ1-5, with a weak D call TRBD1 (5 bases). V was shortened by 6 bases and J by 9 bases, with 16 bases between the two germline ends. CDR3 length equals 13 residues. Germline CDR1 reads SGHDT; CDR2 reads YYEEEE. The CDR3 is CASNQQATGPQHF. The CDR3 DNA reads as TGTGCCAGCAACCAACAGGCGACTGGGCCCCAGCATTTT.